This T cell receptor (beta chain) stems from a study of liver allograft versus peripheral blood T cells. In the study overall: Comparing T cell receptor repertoires in transplanted livers with those in recipients' peripheral blood was part of the design. General study points: As reported, T cell receptor repertoires inside liver allografts differed from those present in peripheral blood.

TCRdb independently ran MiXCR on the reads; one entry per CDR3 protein. The sample consists of some 5,600 distinct CDR3 sequences, approximately 15% of them appearing once. The germline gives CDR1 KGHSH, CDR2 LQKENI. With 2 bases removed from V and 1 base from J, the gap between germline ends came to 9 bases. CDR3 length: 14 residues. In its sample, this clonotype is medium-sized. The antigen is undetermined. The chain carries TRBV18 and TRBJ2-7; D is uncertain. The TCR originated in a human patient who had a liver transplant. The T cells may come from the graft donor. The CDR3 protein is CASSPSYRSYEQYF. The CDR3 nucleotides read TGTGCCAGCTCACCAAGCTACCGATCCTACGAGCAGTACTTC.